Shown below are 2 T cell receptor beta chains from a single sample sequenced in a study of OX40 agonist ivuxolimab in advanced cancers. Libraries were prepared through the immunoSEQ multiplex PCR assay. TCRdb holds this immuneACCESS table with in-frame rearrangements only. Some clones are missing; in checked studies, unresolved V genes explain under half, and the rest has no known cause. The sample profile shows around 80,000 clones; 75% to 95% of them were found once. Approximately 2.5% of the sample is in the top ten clones. Material: CD4+ or CD8+ T cells sorted from blood, obtained in a trial of the OX40 agonist ivuxolimab. These receptor sequences come from an adult with an advanced solid tumor such as melanoma, head and neck, liver or kidney cancer.

The genes are TRBV4-3 and TRBJ2-7, with D uncertain. V dropped 3 bases and J dropped 6 bases, with 12 bases sitting between them. The germline gives CDR1 LGHNA, CDR2 YSLEER. CDR3 size: 13 residues. The chain's CDR3 is CASSQVSRTEQYF. The CDR3 nucleotides read TGCGCCAGCAGCCAGGTCTCTAGAACCGAGCAGTACTTC.

This chain links TRBV27 with TRBJ1-3; D ambiguous. Germline V CDR1 and CDR2: MNHEY, SMNVEV (reference sequence). V was cut by 3 bases and J by 0 bases, with 6 bases left in between. The CDR3 contains 14 residues. CDR3 in amino acids: CASSLSRSGNTIYF. In nucleotides, the CDR3 is TGTGCCAGCAGTTTGAGCCGCTCTGGAAACACCATATATTTT.